The T cell receptor beta chain under discussion was sequenced for a study of OX40 agonist ivuxolimab in advanced cancers. In the study overall: Partial responses were observed in three patients, of whom one had hepatocellular carcinoma and two had cutaneous melanoma.

Here immunoSEQ multiplex PCR was the method, and the copy in TCRdb shows in-frame clones only, minus some. This sample has approximately 56,000 clones, with 70% to 90% found just once. Study outcomes and limitations: Low normalized clonal expansion also occurred in some nonresponding patients. CD8+ T cells showed, on average, more clonal expansion than CD4+ cells.

Worth noting for this clone: The antigen remains undetermined.

Sampled blood was obtained at baseline, cycle 4 day 1, and cycle 7 day 1. Germline values: CDR1 MGHRA, CDR2 YSYEKL. The V segment lost 1 base and the J segment 5 bases; nucleotides outside the gene matches: 7. This CDR3 is built from 16 residues. This chain connects TRBV4-1 to TRBJ2-2; 7 bases map to TRBD2. The receptor's source is an adult with an advanced solid tumor such as melanoma, head and neck, liver or kidney cancer. The material sequenced was CD4+ or CD8+ T cells sorted from blood, taken in a trial of the OX40 agonist ivuxolimab. This chain's CDR3 is CASSQASGVATGELFF. Here the CDR3 DNA reads TGCGCCAGCAGCCAAGCGAGCGGGGTAGCTACCGGGGAGCTGTTTTTT.